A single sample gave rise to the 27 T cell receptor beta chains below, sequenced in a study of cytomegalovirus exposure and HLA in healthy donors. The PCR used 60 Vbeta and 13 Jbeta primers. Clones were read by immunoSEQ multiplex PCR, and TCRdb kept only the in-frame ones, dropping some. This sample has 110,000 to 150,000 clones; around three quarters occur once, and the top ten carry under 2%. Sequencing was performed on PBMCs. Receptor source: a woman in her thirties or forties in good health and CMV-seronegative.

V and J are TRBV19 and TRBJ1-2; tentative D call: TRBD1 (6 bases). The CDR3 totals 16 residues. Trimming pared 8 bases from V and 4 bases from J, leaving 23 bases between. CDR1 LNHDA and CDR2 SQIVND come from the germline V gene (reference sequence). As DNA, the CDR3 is TGTGCCAGTGGGACAAAATGGACTGGGGGCGGCTATGGCTACACCTTC. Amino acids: CASGTKWTGGGYGYTF. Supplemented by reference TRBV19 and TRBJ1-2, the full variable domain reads DGGITQSPKYLFRKEGQNVTLSCEQNLNHDAMYWYRQDPGQGLRLIYYSQIVNDFQKGDIAEGYSVSREKKESFPLTVTSAQKNPTAFYLCASGTKWTGGGYGYTFGSGTRLTVV.

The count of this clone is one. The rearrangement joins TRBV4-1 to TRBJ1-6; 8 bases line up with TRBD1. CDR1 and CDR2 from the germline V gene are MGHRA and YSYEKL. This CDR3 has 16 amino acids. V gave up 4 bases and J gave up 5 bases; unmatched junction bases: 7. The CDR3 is CASSPAGTGDNSPLHF. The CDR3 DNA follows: TGCGCCAGCAGCCCAGCCGGGACAGGCGATAATTCACCCCTCCACTTT.

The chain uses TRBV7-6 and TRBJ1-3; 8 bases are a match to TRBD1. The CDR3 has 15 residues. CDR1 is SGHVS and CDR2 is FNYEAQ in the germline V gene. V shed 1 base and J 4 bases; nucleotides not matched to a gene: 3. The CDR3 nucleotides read TGTGCCAGCAGCTTAGTAGGACAGGGAGGAAACACCATATATTTT. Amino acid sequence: CASSLVGQGGNTIYF.

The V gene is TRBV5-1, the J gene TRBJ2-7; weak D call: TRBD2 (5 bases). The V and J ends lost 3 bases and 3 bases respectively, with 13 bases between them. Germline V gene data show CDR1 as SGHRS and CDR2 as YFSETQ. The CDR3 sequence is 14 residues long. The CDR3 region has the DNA TGCGCCAGCAGCTCCGGACTGGAGAACTACGAGCAGTACTTC. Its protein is CASSSGLENYEQYF.

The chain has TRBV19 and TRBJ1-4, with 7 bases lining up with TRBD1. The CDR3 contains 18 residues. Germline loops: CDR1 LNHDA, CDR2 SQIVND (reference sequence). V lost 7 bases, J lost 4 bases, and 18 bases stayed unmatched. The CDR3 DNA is TGTGCCAGTACCTCCGGGACAGCGGGCAGGGTGATTAATGAAAAACTGTTTTTT. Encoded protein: CASTSGTAGRVINEKLFF.

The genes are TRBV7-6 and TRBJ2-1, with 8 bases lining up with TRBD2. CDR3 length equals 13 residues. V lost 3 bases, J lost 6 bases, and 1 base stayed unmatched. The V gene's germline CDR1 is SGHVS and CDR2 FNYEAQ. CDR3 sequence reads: CASSLTSANEQFF. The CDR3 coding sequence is TGTGCCAGCAGCTTGACTAGCGCCAATGAGCAGTTCTTC.

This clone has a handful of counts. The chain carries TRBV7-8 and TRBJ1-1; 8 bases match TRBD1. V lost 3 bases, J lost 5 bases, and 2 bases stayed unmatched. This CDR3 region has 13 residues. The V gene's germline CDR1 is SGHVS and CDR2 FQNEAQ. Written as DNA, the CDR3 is TGTGCCAGCAGCTTGACAGGGGTTACTGAAGCTTTCTTT. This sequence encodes CASSLTGVTEAFF.

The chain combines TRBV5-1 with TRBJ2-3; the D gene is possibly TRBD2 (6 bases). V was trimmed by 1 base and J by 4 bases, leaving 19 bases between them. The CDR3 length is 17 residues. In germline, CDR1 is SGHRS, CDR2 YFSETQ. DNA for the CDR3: TGCGCCAGCAGCTTGTCAGTGGGACTCCTAGGAGCAGATACGCAGTATTTT. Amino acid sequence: CASSLSVGLLGADTQYF.

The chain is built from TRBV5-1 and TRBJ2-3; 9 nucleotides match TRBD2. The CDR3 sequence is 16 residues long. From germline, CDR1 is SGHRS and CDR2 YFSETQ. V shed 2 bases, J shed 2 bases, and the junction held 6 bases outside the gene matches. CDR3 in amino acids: CASSFIAGAYTDTQYF. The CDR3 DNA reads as TGCGCCAGCAGCTTTATAGCGGGGGCCTACACAGATACGCAGTATTTT.

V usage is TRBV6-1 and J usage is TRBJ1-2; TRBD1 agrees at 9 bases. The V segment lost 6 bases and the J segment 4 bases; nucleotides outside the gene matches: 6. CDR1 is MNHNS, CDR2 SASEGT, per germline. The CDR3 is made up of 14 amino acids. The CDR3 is CASRKGQGPYGYTF. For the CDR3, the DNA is TGTGCCAGCAGGAAGGGACAGGGTCCCTATGGCTACACCTTC.

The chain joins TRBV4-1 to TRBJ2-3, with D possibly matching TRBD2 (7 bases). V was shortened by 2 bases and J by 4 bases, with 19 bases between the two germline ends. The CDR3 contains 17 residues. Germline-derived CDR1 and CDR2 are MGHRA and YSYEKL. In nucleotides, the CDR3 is TGCGCCAGCAGCCAAACCCCCCGGGGGGCTCGGTCAGATACGCAGTATTTT. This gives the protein CASSQTPRGARSDTQYF.

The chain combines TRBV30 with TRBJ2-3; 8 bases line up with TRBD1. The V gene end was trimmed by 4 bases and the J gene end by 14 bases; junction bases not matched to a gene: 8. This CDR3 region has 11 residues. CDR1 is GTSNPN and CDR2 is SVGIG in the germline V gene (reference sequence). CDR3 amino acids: CAWIRTGRSYF. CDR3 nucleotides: TGTGCCTGGATCCGGACAGGGAGGTCGTATTTT.

CDR3 residues: CASSYGQFSFDEQYF. CDR3 sequence (DNA): TGTGCCAGCAGTTACGGACAGTTTTCTTTTGACGAGCAGTACTTC. The gene calls are TRBV6-5 and TRBJ2-7; possibly TRBD1 for D (6 bases). The CDR3 is 15 amino acids. Trimming removed 2 bases at V and 5 bases at J, with 16 bases between. The germline CDR1 and CDR2 sequences are MNHEY and SVGAGI.

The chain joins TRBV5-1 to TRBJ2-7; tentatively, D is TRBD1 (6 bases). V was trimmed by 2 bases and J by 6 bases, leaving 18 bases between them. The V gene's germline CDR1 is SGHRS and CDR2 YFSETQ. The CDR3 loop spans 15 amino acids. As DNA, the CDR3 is TGCGCCAGCAGCTTTTTGACAGGTGCCTCGGGCGAGCAGTACTTC. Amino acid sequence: CASSFLTGASGEQYF.

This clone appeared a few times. The CDR3 is CASSFTGTGELFF. The CDR3 region has the DNA TGTGCCAGCAGTTTTACAGGGACCGGGGAGCTGTTTTTT. V is TRBV27 and J is TRBJ2-2, with a tentative D call TRBD1 (6 bases). Germline CDR1 reads MNHEY; CDR2 reads SMNVEV (reference sequence). V was trimmed by 3 bases and J by 5 bases, leaving 7 bases between them. The CDR3 totals 13 residues.

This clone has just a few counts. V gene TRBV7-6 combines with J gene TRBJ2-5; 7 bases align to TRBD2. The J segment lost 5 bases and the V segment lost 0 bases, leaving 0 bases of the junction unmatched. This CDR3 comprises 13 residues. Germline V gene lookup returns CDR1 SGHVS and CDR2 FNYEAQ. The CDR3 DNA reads TGTGCCAGCAGCTTAGCCGGGGGGGAGACCCAGTACTTC. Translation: CASSLAGGETQYF.

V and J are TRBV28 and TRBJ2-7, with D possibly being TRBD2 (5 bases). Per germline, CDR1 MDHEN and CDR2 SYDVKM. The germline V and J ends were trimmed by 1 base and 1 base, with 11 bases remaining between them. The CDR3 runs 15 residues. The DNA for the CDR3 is TGTGCCAGCAGTTTATCCGGGGATGAGTCCTACGAGCAGTACTTC. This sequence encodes CASSLSGDESYEQYF.

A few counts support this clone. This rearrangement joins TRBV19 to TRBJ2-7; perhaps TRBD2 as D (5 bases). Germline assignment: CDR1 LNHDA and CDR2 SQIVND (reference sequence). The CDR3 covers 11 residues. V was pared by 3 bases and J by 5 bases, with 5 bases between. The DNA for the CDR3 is TGTGCCAGTAGTATGGGAGACGAGCAGTACTTC. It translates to CASSMGDEQYF. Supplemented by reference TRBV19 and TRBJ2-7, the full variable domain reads DGGITQSPKYLFRKEGQNVTLSCEQNLNHDAMYWYRQDPGQGLRLIYYSQIVNDFQKGDIAEGYSVSREKKESFPLTVTSAQKNPTAFYLCASSMGDEQYFGPGTRLTVT.

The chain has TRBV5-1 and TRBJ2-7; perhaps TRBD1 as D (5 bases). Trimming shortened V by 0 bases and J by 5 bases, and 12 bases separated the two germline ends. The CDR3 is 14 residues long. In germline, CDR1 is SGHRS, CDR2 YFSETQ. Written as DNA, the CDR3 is TGCGCCAGCAGCTTGGGCCAGGGCATCAACGAGCAGTACTTC. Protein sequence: CASSLGQGINEQYF.

The CDR3 spells CASSLSAGTGGADTQYF. CDR3 coding DNA: TGTGCCAGCAGTTTAAGCGCCGGGACAGGGGGCGCAGATACGCAGTATTTT. The chain has TRBV28 and TRBJ2-3; 12 bases are shared with TRBD1. Germline CDR1 is MDHEN and CDR2 is SYDVKM. CDR3 length: 17 amino acids. The V and J ends lost 2 bases and 4 bases, in that order; junction bases with no gene match: 7.

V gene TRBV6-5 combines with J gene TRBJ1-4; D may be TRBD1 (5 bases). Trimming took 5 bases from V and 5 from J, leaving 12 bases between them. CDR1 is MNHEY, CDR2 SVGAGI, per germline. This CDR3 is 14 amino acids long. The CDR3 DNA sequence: TGTGCCAGCAGTCTACAGGCGTCAAATGAAAAACTGTTTTTT. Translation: CASSLQASNEKLFF.

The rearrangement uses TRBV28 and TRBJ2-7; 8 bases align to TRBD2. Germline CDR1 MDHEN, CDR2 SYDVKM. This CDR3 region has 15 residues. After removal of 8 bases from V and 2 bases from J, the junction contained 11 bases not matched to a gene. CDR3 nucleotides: TGTGCCAGCGCATCGACCGGGGGGGGAGCCTACGAGCAGTACTTC. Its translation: CASASTGGGAYEQYF. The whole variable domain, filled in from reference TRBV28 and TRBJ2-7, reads DVKVTQSSRYLVKRTGEKVFLECVQDMDHENMFWYRQDPGLGLRLIYFSYDVKMKEKGDIPEGYSVSREKKERFSLILESASTNQTSMYLCASASTGGGAYEQYFGPGTRLTVT.

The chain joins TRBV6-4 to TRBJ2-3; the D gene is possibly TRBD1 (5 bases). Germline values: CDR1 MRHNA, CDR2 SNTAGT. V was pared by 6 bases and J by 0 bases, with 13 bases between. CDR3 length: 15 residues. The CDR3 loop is CASRARGTSTDTQYF. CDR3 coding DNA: TGTGCCAGCAGGGCAAGGGGCACTAGCACAGATACGCAGTATTTT.

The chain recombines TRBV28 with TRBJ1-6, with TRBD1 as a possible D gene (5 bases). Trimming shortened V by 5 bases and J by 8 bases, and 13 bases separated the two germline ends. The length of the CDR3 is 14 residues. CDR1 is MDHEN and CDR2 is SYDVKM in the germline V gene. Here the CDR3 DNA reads TGTGCCAGCAGTCCTGCAGGGTTTGATTCACCCCTCCACTTT. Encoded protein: CASSPAGFDSPLHF.

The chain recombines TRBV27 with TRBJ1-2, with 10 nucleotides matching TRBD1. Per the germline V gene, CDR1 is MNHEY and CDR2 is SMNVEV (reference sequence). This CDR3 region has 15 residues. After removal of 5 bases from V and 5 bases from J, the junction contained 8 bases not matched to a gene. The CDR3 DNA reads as TGTGCCAGCAGTAGAGGGACAGGGGTTACGTATGGCTACACCTTC. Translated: CASSRGTGVTYGYTF.

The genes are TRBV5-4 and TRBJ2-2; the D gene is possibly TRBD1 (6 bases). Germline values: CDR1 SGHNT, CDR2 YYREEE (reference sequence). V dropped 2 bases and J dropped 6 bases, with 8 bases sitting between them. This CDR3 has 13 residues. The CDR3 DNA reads TGTGCCAGCAGCTTCGGACAGCCCGGGGAGCTGTTTTTT. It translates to CASSFGQPGELFF.

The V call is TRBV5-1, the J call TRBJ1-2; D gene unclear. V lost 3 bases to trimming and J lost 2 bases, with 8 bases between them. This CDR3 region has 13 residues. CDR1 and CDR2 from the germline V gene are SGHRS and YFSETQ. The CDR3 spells CASSSTANYGYTF. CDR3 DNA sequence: TGCGCCAGCAGCTCTACCGCGAACTATGGCTACACCTTC.